This T cell receptor beta chain was retrieved from a study of OX40 agonist ivuxolimab in advanced cancers. About the research overall: The treatment was a fully human IgG2 OX40 agonist, ivuxolimab. The study, taken as a whole, reports: In the 0.1 to 3.0 mg/kg range, CD4+ and CD8+ blood T cells had expanded clonally by week 6.

The V end lost 4 bases, the J end lost 0 bases, and 15 bases lay between the germline ends. The germline V gene encodes CDR1 LNHDA and CDR2 SQIVND (reference sequence). The CDR3 loop spans 16 amino acids. Concerning this clone itself: Its antigen is not identified.

Using immunoSEQ multiplex PCR, the repertoire was profiled, and TCRdb retains in-frame clones only, with some absent. The sample includes approximately 54,000 clones, approximately 83% of them seen just once. V gene TRBV19 combines with J gene TRBJ1-1; D is unclear. The source is an adult with an advanced solid tumor such as melanoma, head and neck, liver or kidney cancer. The sample was CD4+ or CD8+ T cells sorted from blood, taken in a trial of the OX40 agonist ivuxolimab. CDR3 sequence reads: CASSRRSGPMNTEAFF. The CDR3 DNA reads as TGTGCCAGTAGTAGGAGGTCGGGTCCCATGAACACTGAAGCTTTCTTT. Supplemented by reference TRBV19 and TRBJ1-1, the full variable domain reads DGGITQSPKYLFRKEGQNVTLSCEQNLNHDAMYWYRQDPGQGLRLIYYSQIVNDFQKGDIAEGYSVSREKKESFPLTVTSAQKNPTAFYLCASSRRSGPMNTEAFFGQGTRLTVV.